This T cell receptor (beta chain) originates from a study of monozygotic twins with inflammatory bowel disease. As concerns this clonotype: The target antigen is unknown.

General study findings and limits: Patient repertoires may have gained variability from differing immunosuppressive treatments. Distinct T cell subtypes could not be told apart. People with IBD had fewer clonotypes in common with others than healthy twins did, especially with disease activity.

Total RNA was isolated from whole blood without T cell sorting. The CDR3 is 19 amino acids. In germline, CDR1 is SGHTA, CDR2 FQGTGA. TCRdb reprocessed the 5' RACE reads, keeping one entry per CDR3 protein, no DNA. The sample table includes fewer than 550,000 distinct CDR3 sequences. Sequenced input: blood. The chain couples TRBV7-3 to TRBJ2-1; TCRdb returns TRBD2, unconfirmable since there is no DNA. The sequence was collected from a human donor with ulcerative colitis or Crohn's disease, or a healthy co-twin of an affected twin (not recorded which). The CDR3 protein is CASSLLPPRVPGTYNEQFF.